This T cell receptor beta chain is from a study of blood T cell repertoires in COVID-19. The CDR3 length is 14 residues. V lost 4 bases, J lost 7 bases, and 9 bases stayed unmatched. The germline gives CDR1 MNHEY, CDR2 SMNVEV (reference sequence). This table comes from immunoSEQ multiplex PCR, and its TCRdb copy is limited to in-frame clones, with some not included. Of tens of thousands of clones in the sample, 70% to 85% were seen once. The sample comprised peripheral blood. The clonotype was recovered from a man aged 55 to 70 with acute or convalescent COVID-19. J is TRBJ1-1 and V is TRBV27; 7 bases match TRBD1. In nucleotides, the CDR3 is TGTGCCAGCAGTTCTGGGACAGCGGGTGGTGAAGCTTTCTTT. Its translation is CASSSGTAGGEAFF.